This T cell receptor beta chain was recorded in a study of shared clonotypes between healthy human individuals. Germline assignment: CDR1 LNHNV and CDR2 YYDKDF (reference sequence). The CDR3 has 17 residues. Trimming pared 8 bases from V and 5 bases from J, leaving 27 bases between. CD45RO-negative, CCR7-positively selected cells formed the naive CD8 fraction, excluding terminally differentiated effector memory CD45RA+ cells. Some clones are missing from TCRdb's copy, which holds only in-frame ones; the method was immunoSEQ multiplex PCR. The sample records roughly 890,000 clones, over 90% being singletons.

The clonotype was recovered from a man aged 25-45 years in good health. The specimen sequenced was naive CD8+ T cells sorted from blood. The chain links TRBV15 to TRBJ1-1; D is ambiguous. The CDR3 DNA follows: TGTGCCACCCTGTCCGGAGATAGAATTCGCGCCCGTACTGAAGCTTTCTTT. Translation: CATLSGDRIRARTEAFF.